These 5 T cell receptor beta chains came from one sample sequenced in a study of cytomegalovirus exposure and HLA in healthy donors. 60 Vbeta and 13 Jbeta primers were used in PCR. TCRdb keeps only in-frame clones here, not all; method: immunoSEQ multiplex PCR. The data hold 150,000 to 200,000 clones, with around three quarters observed a single time. Sequenced input: PBMCs. These receptors all stem from a woman aged 25 to 39 in good health and CMV-seronegative.

This sequence joins TRBV20-1 and TRBJ2-7; D might be TRBD2 (6 bases). The CDR3 has 11 residues. Germline CDR1 is DFQATT and CDR2 is SNEGSKA (reference sequence). Trimming cost V 3 bases and J 7 bases, with 10 bases left between them. The CDR3 DNA follows: TGCAGTGCTAGTACCCGGGGGGAGCAGTACTTC. Protein product: CSASTRGEQYF.

The chain couples TRBV20-1 to TRBJ1-4; tentative D call: TRBD1 (5 bases). CDR3 length: 11 residues. Germline V gives CDR1 DFQATT, CDR2 SNEGSKA (reference sequence). Between the trimmed V and J ends, which lost 1 base and 12 bases, there was a span of 9 bases. The CDR3: CSARGGGELFF. As DNA, the CDR3 is TGCAGTGCTAGAGGGGGCGGGGAACTGTTTTTT.

CDR3 loop: CASSLMIAGTGELFF. The DNA for the CDR3 is TGTGCCAGCAGCTTGATGATAGCGGGCACCGGGGAGCTGTTTTTT. The rearrangement links TRBV5-6 to TRBJ2-2, with 7 bases fitting TRBD2. CDR1 and CDR2 from the germline V gene are SGHDT and YYEEEE. This CDR3 has 15 residues. V shed 1 base, J shed 4 bases, and the junction held 4 bases outside the gene matches.

This clone has only one observation. The chain recombines TRBV29-1 with TRBJ2-2, with D perhaps TRBD1 (6 bases). Germline loops: CDR1 SQVTM, CDR2 ANQGSEA. Trimming removed 7 bases at V and 7 bases at J, with 19 bases between. The CDR3 spans 14 residues. The CDR3 region has the DNA TGCAGCGGCACTACGGGACATCCAAGCGGGGAGCTGTTTTTT. Protein: CSGTTGHPSGELFF.

The chain has TRBV18 and TRBJ2-2, with 7 positions matching TRBD2. The CDR3 contains 17 residues. V dropped 1 base and J dropped 4; count of bases not matched to a gene: 9. CDR1 KGHSH and CDR2 LQKENI come from the germline V gene. The CDR3 sequence is CASSPRSGMFSTGELFF. The CDR3 DNA follows: TGTGCCAGCTCACCACGGAGCGGGATGTTCAGCACCGGGGAGCTGTTTTTT.